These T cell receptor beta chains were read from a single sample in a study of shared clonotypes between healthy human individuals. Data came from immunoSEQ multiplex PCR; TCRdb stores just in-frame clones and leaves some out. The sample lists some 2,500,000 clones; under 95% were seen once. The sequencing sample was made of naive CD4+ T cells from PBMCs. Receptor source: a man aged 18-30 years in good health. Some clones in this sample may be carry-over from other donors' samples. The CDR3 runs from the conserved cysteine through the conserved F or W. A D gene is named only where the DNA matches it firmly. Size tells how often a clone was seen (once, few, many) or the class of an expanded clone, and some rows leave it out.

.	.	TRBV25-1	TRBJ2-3	CASSFGNSAGTQYF	TGTGCCAGCAGTTTTGGTAATTCGGCAGGCACGCAGTATTTT
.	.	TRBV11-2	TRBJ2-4	CASSLGQGKQYF	TGTGCCAGCAGCTTAGGGCAAGGAAAACAGTACTTC
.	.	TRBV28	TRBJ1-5	CASSSMARGDQPQHF	TGTGCCAGCAGTTCGATGGCCCGGGGTGATCAGCCCCAGCATTTT
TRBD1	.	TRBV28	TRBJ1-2	CASSWDRGDLRGYTF	TGTGCCAGCAGTTGGGACAGGGGGGATTTGCGGGGCTACACCTTC
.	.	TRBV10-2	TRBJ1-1	CASSEWVRGEAFF	TGCGCCAGCAGTGAGTGGGTGCGGGGTGAAGCTTTCTTT
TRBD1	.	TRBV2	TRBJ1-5	CASRRDRLNQPQHF	TGTGCCAGCAGACGGGACAGGCTCAATCAGCCCCAGCATTTT
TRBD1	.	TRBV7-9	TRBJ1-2	CASSWGQNYGYTF	TGTGCCAGCAGCTGGGGACAGAACTATGGCTACACCTTC
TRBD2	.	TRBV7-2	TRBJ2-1	CASSPGSGRYNEQFF	TGTGCCAGCAGCCCTGGGAGCGGGAGATACAATGAGCAGTTCTTC
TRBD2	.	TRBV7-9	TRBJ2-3	CASSFLAGGPTDTQYF	TGTGCCAGCAGCTTCCTAGCGGGAGGGCCTACAGATACGCAGTATTTT
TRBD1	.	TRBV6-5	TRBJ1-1	CASSYYRAGGSTEAFF	TGTGCCAGCAGTTATTATAGGGCAGGGGGTTCCACTGAAGCTTTCTTT
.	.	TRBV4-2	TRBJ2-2	CASSRSLLLGQSDTGELFF	TGTGCCAGCAGCCGCAGCCTACTATTGGGGCAAAGCGACACCGGGGAGCTGTTTTTT
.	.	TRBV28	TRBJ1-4	CASTLPLGTSNEKLFF	TGTGCCAGCACTTTACCCCTCGGGACAAGTAATGAAAAACTGTTTTTT
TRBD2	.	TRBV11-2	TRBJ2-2	CASSSPSSSGGYAGELFF	TGTGCCAGCAGCTCCCCTAGTTCTAGCGGGGGCTACGCCGGGGAGCTGTTTTTT
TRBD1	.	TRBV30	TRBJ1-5	CAWSGTGGFQPQHF	TGTGCCTGGAGTGGGACAGGGGGCTTTCAGCCCCAGCATTTT
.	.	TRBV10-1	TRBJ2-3	CASSGGGADTQYF	TGCGCCAGCAGTGGAGGAGGGGCGGATACGCAGTATTTT
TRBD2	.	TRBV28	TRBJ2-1	CASSMTSGRYYEQFF	TGTGCCAGCAGTATGACTAGCGGGAGATATTATGAGCAGTTCTTC
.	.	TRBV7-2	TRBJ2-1	CASSLGLPSYNEQFF	TGTGCCAGCAGCTTAGGCCTACCCTCCTACAATGAGCAGTTCTTC
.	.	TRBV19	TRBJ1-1	CASSITGFTEAFF	TGTGCCAGTAGTATTACTGGCTTCACTGAAGCTTTCTTT
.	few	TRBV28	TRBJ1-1	CASSRVNTEAFF	TGTGCCAGCAGTCGAGTAAACACTGAAGCTTTCTTT
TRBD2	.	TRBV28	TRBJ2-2	CATTNPSSGGTGELFF	TGTGCCACCACAAACCCTTCTAGCGGAGGCACCGGGGAGCTGTTTTTT
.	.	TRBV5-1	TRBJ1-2	CASSSKLRARDGYTF	TGCGCCAGCAGCTCAAAGCTCCGGGCCCGTGACGGCTACACCTTC
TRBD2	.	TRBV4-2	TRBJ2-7	CASSLGTSGRYEQYF	TGTGCCAGCAGCCTTGGGACTAGCGGGAGGTACGAGCAGTACTTC
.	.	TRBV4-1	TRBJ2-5	CASSPWELKETQYF	TGCGCCAGCAGCCCCTGGGAACTTAAAGAGACCCAGTACTTC
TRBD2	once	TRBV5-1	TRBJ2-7	CASSILAGASYEQYF	TGCGCCAGCAGTATACTAGCGGGAGCCTCCTACGAGCAGTACTTC
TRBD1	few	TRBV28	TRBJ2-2	CASSSTGAPGELFF	TGTGCCAGCAGTTCAACAGGGGCGCCCGGGGAGCTGTTTTTT
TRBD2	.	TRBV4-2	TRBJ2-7	CASSPGSGRAREQYF	TGTGCCAGCAGCCCTGGGAGCGGGAGGGCCCGCGAGCAGTACTTC
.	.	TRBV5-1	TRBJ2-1	CASSSAGSLSSYNEQFF	TGCGCCAGCAGCTCGGCAGGCTCTTTGAGCTCCTACAATGAGCAGTTCTTC
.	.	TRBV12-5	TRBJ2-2	CASSPSVSGELFF	TGTGCTAGTTCTCCCTCAGTCTCCGGGGAGCTGTTTTTT
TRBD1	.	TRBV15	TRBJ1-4	CATSRGDRATNEKLFF	TGTGCCACCAGCAGAGGGGACAGGGCAACTAATGAAAAACTGTTTTTT
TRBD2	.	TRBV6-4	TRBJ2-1	CASSVLAGGNEQFF	TGTGCCAGCAGTGTACTAGCGGGAGGCAATGAGCAGTTCTTC
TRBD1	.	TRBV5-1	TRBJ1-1	CASSTGTVTGAFF	TGCGCCAGCAGCACGGGGACAGTGACGGGAGCTTTCTTT
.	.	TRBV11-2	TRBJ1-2	CASGPGSYGYTF	TGTGCCAGCGGACCTGGAAGCTATGGCTACACCTTC
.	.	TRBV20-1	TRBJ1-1	CSVPGDTEAFF	TGCAGTGTACCAGGGGATACTGAAGCTTTCTTT
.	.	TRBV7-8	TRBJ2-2	CASSLNSVHTGELFF	TGTGCCAGCAGCTTAAATAGCGTTCACACCGGGGAGCTGTTTTTT
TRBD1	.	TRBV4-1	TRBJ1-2	CASSQDNRGSHGYTF	TGCGCCAGCAGCCAAGATAACAGGGGTAGCCATGGCTACACCTTC
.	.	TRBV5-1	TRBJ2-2	CASTLGHTGELFF	TGCGCCAGCACCCTAGGACACACCGGGGAGCTGTTTTTT
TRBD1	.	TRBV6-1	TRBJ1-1	CASSLRDRNTEAFF	TGTGCCAGCAGTCTAAGGGACAGGAACACTGAAGCTTTCTTT
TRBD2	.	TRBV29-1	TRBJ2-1	CSGQRLAGNEQFF	TGCAGCGGCCAAAGACTAGCGGGGAATGAGCAGTTCTTC
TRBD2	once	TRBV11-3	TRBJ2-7	CASSLFLGAGAYEQYF	TGTGCCAGCAGCTTATTCTTGGGAGCGGGAGCCTACGAGCAGTACTTC
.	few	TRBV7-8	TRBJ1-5	CASSFGTFTQLLQPQHF	TGTGCCAGCAGCTTTGGGACTTTCACCCAATTACTTCAGCCCCAGCATTTT
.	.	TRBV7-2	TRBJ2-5	CASSLGHAEETQYF	TGTGCCAGCAGCTTAGGGCACGCCGAAGAGACCCAGTACTTC